This T cell receptor (beta chain) was retrieved from a study of PD-1 blockade in classical Hodgkin lymphoma. Comments on this clone: Its matching antigen is unknown.

Whole-study findings and limits: Reported findings placed baseline TCR diversity lower in newly diagnosed patients (compared with healthy donors). There was a significant rise in CD4+ TCR diversity by C4D1, with no such rise for CD8+. Newly diagnosed and completely responding patients shared comparable baseline diversity. Reasons behind the repertoire differences stay unclear, perhaps disease activity or earlier therapy.

Noted time point: cycle 4 day 1 (C4D1), after 6 weeks of nivolumab. Every single patient, without exception, relapsed after autologous stem cell transplantation, and brentuximab vedotin exposure varied. It was by magnetic negative selection that CD4+ T cells were purified from thawed PBMCs. The assay was immunoSEQ multiplex PCR, and TCRdb's table has in-frame clones only and misses some. Of about 9,700 clones listed, roughly 80% are singletons. This clonotype originated in a human donor with classical Hodgkin lymphoma. This specimen consisted of CD4+ T cells from blood, obtained before the fourth cycle of nivolumab.

CDR3 in amino acids: CAISEKVAGELFF. The CDR3 DNA reads as TGTGCCATCAGTGAGAAGGTTGCCGGGGAGCTGTTTTTT. V gene TRBV10-3 combines with J gene TRBJ2-2; D remains unclear. The V end lost 2 bases, the J end lost 6 bases, and 7 bases lay between the germline ends. Germline V CDR1 and CDR2: ENHRY, SYGVKD. This CDR3 has 13 residues.